This section outlines one T cell receptor (beta chain) sequence together with its context. The target antigen is unknown. CDR1 and CDR2 (germline): SGHTA, FQGTGA. The CDR3 runs to 15 residues. V trimming: 8 bases; J trimming: 2 bases; junction bases outside the gene matches: 7. The data derive from a study of blood T cells in healthy people across ages. Findings and limits, study-wide: Donor CMV infection status was unknown, possibly confounding age-related changes in expanded clonotypes. Per million T cells, the diversity of TCR beta decreased roughly linearly as age advanced.

With a J-beta primer mix and a sample-barcoded 5' primer, a second PCR ran roughly 6 to 11 cycles. Individual samples furnished no less than 3 million CDR3-containing paired-end reads apiece. TCRdb called the 5' RACE reads again in MiXCR, with one record for every CDR3 protein. The sample includes approximately 400,000 distinct CDR3 sequences, about 49% of them seen just once. V and J are TRBV7-3 and TRBJ2-3, with 10 bases matching TRBD2. Sequencing was performed on blood. This clonotype was obtained from a man in his 60s in good health. CDR3 sequence: CASSRSGGATDTQYF. The CDR3 region has the DNA TGTGCCAGCTCCAGAAGCGGGGGGGCCACAGATACGCAGTATTTT.